Listed below are T cell receptor beta chains from one sample, sequenced in a study of blood T cell repertoires in COVID-19. Sequenced by immunoSEQ multiplex PCR; TCRdb stores in-frame clones only, minus some. This sample carries some 150,000 clones, approximately 85% of them seen once, and the ten largest clones take roughly 2.5%. Sequenced input: peripheral blood. The source of these receptors is a human donor with acute or convalescent COVID-19. The donor label of this sample is uncertain. Both conserved end residues are part of each CDR3. The D gene is left open where the match is weak. Clone size is not always given. Where it is, it says once, few, many or a class for expanded clones.

v_gene: TRBV30
abundance: .
d_gene: TRBD1
j_gene: TRBJ1-5
CDR3nt: TGTGCCTGGAGCTCGACAGGGGATCAGCCCCAGCATTTT
CDR3aa: CAWSSTGDQPQHF

v_gene: TRBV15
abundance: .
d_gene: TRBD1
j_gene: TRBJ1-2
CDR3nt: TGTGCCACCAGCAGAGACCGGGACAGGGTAAATGGCTACACCTTC
CDR3aa: CATSRDRDRVNGYTF

v_gene: TRBV12-5
abundance: once
d_gene: .
j_gene: TRBJ1-4
CDR3nt: TGTGCTAGTGGTCCGCGGGGGGGGCTTGACGAAAAACTGTTTTTT
CDR3aa: CASGPRGGLDEKLFF

v_gene: TRBV30
abundance: .
d_gene: .
j_gene: TRBJ1-1
CDR3nt: TGTGCCTGGAGTGTAGCCCCGAACACTGAAGCTTTCTTT
CDR3aa: CAWSVAPNTEAFF

v_gene: TRBV5-1
abundance: .
d_gene: TRBD1
j_gene: TRBJ1-6
CDR3nt: TGCGCCAGCAGCACCGGACAGGGAGGTTCACCCCTCCACTTT
CDR3aa: CASSTGQGGSPLHF

v_gene: TRBV6-2/TRBV6-3
abundance: .
d_gene: TRBD1
j_gene: TRBJ2-1
CDR3nt: TGTGCCAGCAGTTACACCCCGGGACAGAAATACAATGAGCAGTTCTTC
CDR3aa: CASSYTPGQKYNEQFF

v_gene: TRBV2
abundance: once
d_gene: .
j_gene: TRBJ2-3
CDR3nt: TGTGCCAGCAGTTCTAGCGCCAGCACAGATACGCAGTATTTT
CDR3aa: CASSSSASTDTQYF

v_gene: TRBV7-9
abundance: .
d_gene: TRBD2
j_gene: TRBJ2-3
CDR3nt: TGTGCCAGTTTTCTGGCGGGGGGGGGAGATACGCAGTATTTT
CDR3aa: CASFLAGGGDTQYF

v_gene: TRBV30
abundance: .
d_gene: .
j_gene: TRBJ1-3
CDR3nt: TGTGCCTGGGCTCTTGTGGGAGCGGACACCATATATTTT
CDR3aa: CAWALVGADTIYF

v_gene: TRBV4-1
abundance: .
d_gene: .
j_gene: TRBJ2-2
CDR3nt: TGCGCCAGCAGCCAAGATGGCGTCCGGGAAGGGGAGCTGTTTTTT
CDR3aa: CASSQDGVREGELFF

v_gene: TRBV19
abundance: once
d_gene: TRBD1
j_gene: TRBJ1-2
CDR3nt: TGTGCCAGTAGTGAGGGGGGACAGGAACTTCGTCCCTATGGCTACACCTTC
CDR3aa: CASSEGGQELRPYGYTF

v_gene: TRBV30
abundance: .
d_gene: .
j_gene: TRBJ1-1
CDR3nt: TGTGCCTGGAACAGGGAAGGGGCTGAAGCTTTCTTT
CDR3aa: CAWNREGAEAFF

v_gene: TRBV29-1
abundance: few
d_gene: .
j_gene: TRBJ1-2
CDR3nt: TGCAGCGTTGATCGAGGGCCCTATGGCTACACCTTC
CDR3aa: CSVDRGPYGYTF

v_gene: TRBV3-1/TRBV3-2
abundance: .
d_gene: .
j_gene: TRBJ2-5
CDR3nt: TGTGCCACCAATTCTCATCCGGTTCAAGAGACCCAGTACTTC
CDR3aa: CATNSHPVQETQYF

v_gene: TRBV11-2
abundance: once
d_gene: .
j_gene: TRBJ1-2
CDR3nt: TGTGCCAGCAGCTTAGAGGCAGGGGATGGCTACACCTTC
CDR3aa: CASSLEAGDGYTF

v_gene: TRBV28
abundance: .
d_gene: .
j_gene: TRBJ1-1
CDR3nt: TGTGCCAGCAGACTAGGGGGAGAGATCTCCACTGAAGCTTTCTTT
CDR3aa: CASRLGGEISTEAFF

v_gene: TRBV25-1
abundance: .
d_gene: TRBD1
j_gene: TRBJ2-2
CDR3nt: TGTGCCAGCGGAGCCGCGACAGGGGGCTTTAGGACCGGGGAGCTGTTTTTT
CDR3aa: CASGAATGGFRTGELFF

v_gene: TRBV5-1
abundance: .
d_gene: .
j_gene: TRBJ1-1
CDR3nt: TGCGCCAGCAGCTTGGCCCCCTCGAACACTGAAGCTTTCTTT
CDR3aa: CASSLAPSNTEAFF

v_gene: TRBV24-1
abundance: .
d_gene: .
j_gene: TRBJ2-5
CDR3nt: TGTGCCACCAGTGACAAACGACAGGTTTGGGAGACCCAGTACTTC
CDR3aa: CATSDKRQVWETQYF

v_gene: TRBV25-1
abundance: .
d_gene: TRBD1
j_gene: TRBJ2-3
CDR3nt: TGTGCCAGCAGTGAAGCCCAGGGGGCAGGCACAGATACGCAGTATTTT
CDR3aa: CASSEAQGAGTDTQYF

v_gene: TRBV5-1
abundance: .
d_gene: .
j_gene: TRBJ1-2
CDR3nt: TGCGCCAGCAGCCCGGATACAGGGATTGGAAACTATGGCTACACCTTC
CDR3aa: CASSPDTGIGNYGYTF

v_gene: TRBV7-8
abundance: few
d_gene: .
j_gene: TRBJ2-1
CDR3nt: TGTGCCAGCAGCTTACCTGGACAGTACAATGAGCAGTTCTTC
CDR3aa: CASSLPGQYNEQFF

v_gene: TRBV18
abundance: .
d_gene: .
j_gene: TRBJ2-3
CDR3nt: TGTGCCAGCTCACTAACGACCCAGGGCACAGATACGCAGTATTTT
CDR3aa: CASSLTTQGTDTQYF

v_gene: TRBV18
abundance: .
d_gene: TRBD1
j_gene: TRBJ1-2
CDR3nt: TGTGCCAGCTCAAGCGGACAGGCAAATGGCTACACCTTC
CDR3aa: CASSSGQANGYTF

v_gene: TRBV15
abundance: .
d_gene: .
j_gene: TRBJ1-1
CDR3nt: TGTGCCACCAGCAGACAAGGGGGGGGCACTGAAGCTTTCTTT
CDR3aa: CATSRQGGGTEAFF

v_gene: TRBV5-1
abundance: once
d_gene: TRBD1
j_gene: TRBJ2-1
CDR3nt: TGCGCCAGCAGCCAACAACCGACAGGGGGCGTCGGGTATGAGCAGTTCTTC
CDR3aa: CASSQQPTGGVGYEQFF

v_gene: TRBV3-1/TRBV3-2
abundance: few
d_gene: .
j_gene: TRBJ1-6
CDR3nt: TGTGCCAGCAGCCGAATCGGGAGGGCGGGAAATTCACCCCTCCACTTT
CDR3aa: CASSRIGRAGNSPLHF

v_gene: TRBV30
abundance: .
d_gene: TRBD1
j_gene: TRBJ1-2
CDR3nt: TGTGCCTGGAGTGACCTGGGGACAGGGGATAACTATGGCTACACCTTC
CDR3aa: CAWSDLGTGDNYGYTF

v_gene: TRBV5-4
abundance: .
d_gene: TRBD1
j_gene: TRBJ1-2
CDR3nt: TGTGCCAGCAGGCCCGGGACAGAGTATGGCTACACCTTC
CDR3aa: CASRPGTEYGYTF

v_gene: TRBV7-9
abundance: .
d_gene: TRBD2
j_gene: TRBJ2-7
CDR3nt: TGTGCCAGCAGCCCCAAGGGGACTAGCGGGCCCCGATTGAACGAGCAGTACTTC
CDR3aa: CASSPKGTSGPRLNEQYF

v_gene: TRBV7-8
abundance: .
d_gene: TRBD1
j_gene: TRBJ2-6
CDR3nt: TGTGCCAGCAGCCACTTACAGGGGAGTGGGGCCAACGTCCTGACTTTC
CDR3aa: CASSHLQGSGANVLTF

v_gene: TRBV5-4
abundance: .
d_gene: .
j_gene: TRBJ1-6
CDR3nt: TGTGCCAGCAGCTTGGACAGGGCTAATTCACCCCTCCACTTT
CDR3aa: CASSLDRANSPLHF

v_gene: TRBV6-2/TRBV6-3
abundance: .
d_gene: .
j_gene: TRBJ2-7
CDR3nt: TGTGCCAGCAGTTACCAGTACGAGCAGTACTTC
CDR3aa: CASSYQYEQYF

v_gene: TRBV7-8
abundance: .
d_gene: TRBD2
j_gene: TRBJ2-1
CDR3nt: TGTGCCAGCAGCTTAGTGGTCCTAGCGGGGAAGAGCTCCTACAATGAGCAGTTCTTC
CDR3aa: CASSLVVLAGKSSYNEQFF

v_gene: TRBV4-1
abundance: .
d_gene: TRBD1
j_gene: TRBJ1-1
CDR3nt: TGCGCCAGCAGTCATGACAGGGAACGAAGCACTGAAGCTTTCTTT
CDR3aa: CASSHDRERSTEAFF

v_gene: TRBV5-1
abundance: .
d_gene: TRBD1
j_gene: TRBJ2-2
CDR3nt: TGCGCCAGCGGGAGACAGGGGCCCGGGGAGCTGTTTTTT
CDR3aa: CASGRQGPGELFF

v_gene: TRBV7-3
abundance: .
d_gene: .
j_gene: TRBJ1-2
CDR3nt: TGTGCCAGCAGCCCGCAAGACAGGCCACTCACCTTC
CDR3aa: CASSPQDRPLTF

v_gene: TRBV5-4
abundance: .
d_gene: .
j_gene: TRBJ2-2
CDR3nt: TGTGCCAGCAGCCCCGTCATGGCCACCGGGGAGCTGTTTTTT
CDR3aa: CASSPVMATGELFF

v_gene: TRBV10-3
abundance: .
d_gene: TRBD1
j_gene: TRBJ1-4
CDR3nt: TGTGCCATCAGTGACGGACAGGGGGGCGATGAAAAACTGTTTTTT
CDR3aa: CAISDGQGGDEKLFF

v_gene: TRBV30
abundance: .
d_gene: .
j_gene: TRBJ2-2
CDR3nt: TGTGCCTGGAACCGACAGAAGAACACCGGGGAGCTGTTTTTT
CDR3aa: CAWNRQKNTGELFF

v_gene: TRBV7-9
abundance: .
d_gene: .
j_gene: TRBJ2-5
CDR3nt: TGTGCCAGCAGCTTTTATACAGGGCAGGGAGAGACCCAGTACTTC
CDR3aa: CASSFYTGQGETQYF

v_gene: TRBV6-1
abundance: .
d_gene: .
j_gene: TRBJ2-7
CDR3nt: TGTGCCAGCAGTGAAGCAACAGGGAGCTACGAGCAGTACTTC
CDR3aa: CASSEATGSYEQYF

v_gene: TRBV2
abundance: .
d_gene: TRBD1
j_gene: TRBJ2-3
CDR3nt: TGTGCCAGCAACCCGAACCCAGGGGGAGATACGCAGTATTTT
CDR3aa: CASNPNPGGDTQYF

v_gene: TRBV9
abundance: .
d_gene: .
j_gene: TRBJ2-5
CDR3nt: TGTGCCAGCAGCGTAGGGGGGGGGCCCCACGGGGAGACCCAGTACTTC
CDR3aa: CASSVGGGPHGETQYF

v_gene: TRBV4-1
abundance: .
d_gene: .
j_gene: TRBJ1-1
CDR3nt: TGCGCCAGCAGCCAAGATCGGTGGAGGAGCACTGAAGCTTTCTTT
CDR3aa: CASSQDRWRSTEAFF

v_gene: TRBV11-3
abundance: .
d_gene: TRBD2
j_gene: TRBJ2-1
CDR3nt: TGTGCCAGCAGCAGGACTAGCGGGGAATACAATGAGCAGTTCTTC
CDR3aa: CASSRTSGEYNEQFF

v_gene: TRBV18
abundance: .
d_gene: .
j_gene: TRBJ1-6
CDR3nt: TGTGCCAGCTCACCACAGACGGGACATGATTCACCCCTCCACTTT
CDR3aa: CASSPQTGHDSPLHF

v_gene: TRBV5-6
abundance: .
d_gene: TRBD1
j_gene: TRBJ2-7
CDR3nt: TGTGCCAGCAGCTTGGGGACAGGTGCCGAGCAGTACTTC
CDR3aa: CASSLGTGAEQYF

v_gene: TRBV6-6
abundance: .
d_gene: TRBD1
j_gene: TRBJ1-1
CDR3nt: TGTGCCAGCAGCCGATCTGGACAGGGAGGGACTGAAGCTTTCTTT
CDR3aa: CASSRSGQGGTEAFF

v_gene: TRBV7-2
abundance: .
d_gene: TRBD1
j_gene: TRBJ1-2
CDR3nt: TGTGCCAGCAGCTTCGCCCGGGGACAGGACTATGGCTACACCTTC
CDR3aa: CASSFARGQDYGYTF

v_gene: TRBV9
abundance: .
d_gene: .
j_gene: TRBJ2-5
CDR3nt: TGTGCCAGCAGCGTAGGAGGGCGTGAGACCCAGTACTTC
CDR3aa: CASSVGGRETQYF

v_gene: TRBV7-9
abundance: few
d_gene: TRBD1
j_gene: TRBJ1-6
CDR3nt: TGTGCCAGCAGCCCGACAGGGGATAATTCACCCCTCCACTTT
CDR3aa: CASSPTGDNSPLHF

v_gene: TRBV5-8
abundance: .
d_gene: .
j_gene: TRBJ1-4
CDR3nt: TGTGCCAGCTGCCGGGGGAGTGGGTACGAAAAACTGTTTTTT
CDR3aa: CASCRGSGYEKLFF